The rows below give T cell receptor beta chains drawn from one sample of a study of T cell responses to AZD1222 COVID-19 vaccine. Profiling relied on immunoSEQ multiplex PCR, and the TCRdb table lists in-frame clones only, not all of them. Among 130,000 to 150,000 clones listed, roughly 91% were seen once. The material was peripheral blood, obtained on day 0 of AZD1222 vaccination. All receptors come from an adult in good health. CDR3s include the opening cysteine and the closing phenylalanine or tryptophan. The D gene is left open where the match is weak.

d_call: NA
v_call: TRBV2
j_call: TRBJ1-2
cdr3_aa: CASSEARGGGYTF
cdr3_nt: TGTGCCAGCAGTGAAGCGCGCGGGGGTGGCTACACCTTC

d_call: NA
v_call: TRBV5-4
j_call: TRBJ1-1
cdr3_aa: CASSLEGNTEAFF
cdr3_nt: TGTGCCAGCAGCTTGGAGGGGAACACTGAAGCTTTCTTT

d_call: TRBD1
v_call: TRBV11-2
j_call: TRBJ1-2
cdr3_aa: CASSLEQGVYGGYTF
cdr3_nt: TGTGCCAGCAGCTTAGAACAGGGGGTTTATGGGGGCTACACCTTC

d_call: NA
v_call: TRBV24-1
j_call: TRBJ2-3
cdr3_aa: CATSDPQNGGASDTQYF
cdr3_nt: TGTGCCACCAGTGATCCCCAGAATGGGGGGGCGTCAGATACGCAGTATTTT

d_call: NA
v_call: TRBV10-1
j_call: TRBJ2-1
cdr3_aa: CASSALASSYNEQFF
cdr3_nt: TGCGCCAGCAGCGCCCTAGCGTCGTCCTACAATGAGCAGTTCTTC

d_call: TRBD2
v_call: TRBV5-1
j_call: TRBJ2-7
cdr3_aa: CASSTQRGGNPYEQYF
cdr3_nt: TGCGCCAGCAGCACGCAGCGGGGGGGCAACCCCTACGAGCAGTACTTC

d_call: TRBD2
v_call: TRBV7-2
j_call: TRBJ2-7
cdr3_aa: CASSLQRDLFEQYF
cdr3_nt: TGTGCCAGCAGCCTTCAGCGGGACTTATTTGAGCAGTACTTC

d_call: TRBD1
v_call: TRBV14
j_call: TRBJ2-3
cdr3_aa: CASSPGQGFHTQYF
cdr3_nt: TGTGCCAGCAGCCCAGGACAGGGCTTTCATACGCAGTATTTT

d_call: NA
v_call: TRBV29-1
j_call: TRBJ2-1
cdr3_aa: CSVPPTENEQFF
cdr3_nt: TGCAGCGTCCCTCCCACGGAGAATGAGCAGTTCTTC

d_call: NA
v_call: TRBV12-5
j_call: TRBJ2-3
cdr3_aa: CASGRGPPTDTQYF
cdr3_nt: TGTGCTAGTGGTCGGGGACCACCCACAGATACGCAGTATTTT

d_call: TRBD2
v_call: TRBV6-5
j_call: TRBJ2-3
cdr3_aa: CASSTRGGDTDTQYF
cdr3_nt: TGTGCCAGCAGTACGCGGGGGGGGGACACAGATACGCAGTATTTT

d_call: NA
v_call: TRBV10-1
j_call: TRBJ2-1
cdr3_aa: CASSESGFPQFF
cdr3_nt: TGCGCCAGCAGTGAAAGCGGCTTCCCCCAGTTCTTC

d_call: NA
v_call: TRBV5-1
j_call: TRBJ1-4
cdr3_aa: CASRIATNEKLFF
cdr3_nt: TGCGCCAGCCGGATTGCAACTAATGAAAAACTGTTTTTT

d_call: TRBD2
v_call: TRBV9
j_call: TRBJ2-5
cdr3_aa: CASSVPNPAFAGGPETQYF
cdr3_nt: TGTGCCAGCAGCGTCCCTAACCCCGCATTTGCGGGGGGGCCGGAGACCCAGTACTTC

d_call: NA
v_call: TRBV6-4
j_call: TRBJ1-1
cdr3_aa: CASSLQGRSDTEAFF
cdr3_nt: TGTGCCAGCAGTTTACAGGGAAGGTCGGACACTGAAGCTTTCTTT

d_call: NA
v_call: TRBV3-1/TRBV3-2
j_call: TRBJ1-1
cdr3_aa: CASSQRQGRMNTEAFF
cdr3_nt: TGTGCCAGCAGCCAAAGGCAGGGCAGGATGAACACTGAAGCTTTCTTT

d_call: NA
v_call: TRBV30
j_call: TRBJ2-7
cdr3_aa: CAASPPPLSSHEQYF
cdr3_nt: TGTGCCGCCTCTCCCCCCCCTCTATCCTCCCACGAGCAGTACTTC